This is a list of T cell receptor beta chains from one sample in a study of T cell responses to AZD1222 COVID-19 vaccine. Method: immunoSEQ multiplex PCR; TCRdb's copy keeps in-frame clones and lacks some. Of about 150,000 clones in the sample, roughly nine tenths were seen once. The material was peripheral blood, obtained 28 days after the second AZD1222 dose. Every receptor here comes from an adult who received the AZD1222 COVID-19 vaccine. Both conserved end residues are part of each CDR3. D genes are given only for firm matches. Rows give clone size only sometimes, using once, few, many, or a class for an expanded clone.

. | . | TRBJ2-1 | TRBV27 | TGTGCCAGCAGTGCCCTACCGGGATTCACCCACAATGAGCAGTTCTTC | CASSALPGFTHNEQFF
TRBD2 | . | TRBJ2-3 | TRBV10-3 | TGTGCCATCAGTCTAGCGGGAGGGGAGGCAGATACGCAGTATTTT | CAISLAGGEADTQYF
. | once | TRBJ2-1 | TRBV7-3 | TGTGCCAGCAGCTTAAAACGGGCCCTCTACAATGAGCAGTTCTTC | CASSLKRALYNEQFF
. | . | TRBJ2-7 | TRBV19 | TGTGCCAGTAGCGGCCGGGGGCTTGACGAGCAGTACTTC | CASSGRGLDEQYF
. | once | TRBJ1-2 | TRBV6-5 | TGTGCCAGCTCCTGGGTGGGGGAGTCGGGCTACACCTTC | CASSWVGESGYTF
TRBD1 | . | TRBJ1-2 | TRBV2 | TGTGCCAGCAGTGCCACCGGGACAGGGTCAGGGGGCTACACCTTC | CASSATGTGSGGYTF
TRBD1 | once | TRBJ1-2 | TRBV29-1 | TGCAGCGTTGGCGACCCACCGGGACAGGGGGCGAACTATGGCTACACCTTC | CSVGDPPGQGANYGYTF
TRBD1 | . | TRBJ1-1 | TRBV5-1 | TGCGCCAGCAGCGAAACAGGGGCGGACACTGAAGCTTTCTTT | CASSETGADTEAFF
. | . | TRBJ1-4 | TRBV27 | TGTGCCAGCTCATCGACAGGAAGGGATAATGAAAAACTGTTTTTT | CASSSTGRDNEKLFF
. | . | TRBJ2-1 | TRBV4-3 | TGCGCCAGCAGCCGGGGTGGGACTGGGGCTAGTAATGAGCAGTTCTTC | CASSRGGTGASNEQFF
. | once | TRBJ1-5 | TRBV19 | TGTGCCAGTGGGGATGGGCAGCCCCAGCATTTT | CASGDGQPQHF
. | . | TRBJ1-5 | TRBV10-3 | TGTGCCATCCAGGGTACCAATCAGCCCCAGCATTTT | CAIQGTNQPQHF
. | . | TRBJ1-2 | TRBV12-3/TRBV12-4 | TGTGCCAGCAGTTTACCGCTCCTCTATGGCTACACCTTC | CASSLPLLYGYTF
TRBD1 | once | TRBJ1-2 | TRBV2 | TGTGCCAGCAGTCCCAGACAGGGCTCAGGGTATGGCTACACCTTC | CASSPRQGSGYGYTF
TRBD1 | once | TRBJ2-5 | TRBV7-2 | TGTGCCAGCAGCTCAATCTACAGGGGCGGAGAGACCCAGTACTTC | CASSSIYRGGETQYF
TRBD1 | . | TRBJ2-1 | TRBV7-9 | TGTGCCAGCAGCTCAGGGGACAGGGGATCCTACAATGAGCAGTTCTTC | CASSSGDRGSYNEQFF
TRBD2 | once | TRBJ2-2 | TRBV7-9 | TGTGCCAGCAGCTTAACTAGCGCTAGCACCGGGGAGCTGTTTTTT | CASSLTSASTGELFF
TRBD1 | . | TRBJ2-2 | TRBV4-1 | TGCGCCAGCAGGGACACCGGACAGGGGGGGAACACCGGGGAGCTGTTTTTT | CASRDTGQGGNTGELFF
. | . | TRBJ2-5 | TRBV18 | TGTGCCAGCTCACCAAGCCGAGGGCAAGAGACCCAGTACTTC | CASSPSRGQETQYF
. | . | TRBJ1-6 | TRBV15 | TGTGCCACCAGCTCAGGGGCCCCCTCAAATTCACCCCTCCACTTT | CATSSGAPSNSPLHF
TRBD2 | . | TRBJ2-7 | TRBV4-1 | TGCGCCAGCAGCCCATGGCCTAGCGGAGATAGCTACGAGCAGTACTTC | CASSPWPSGDSYEQYF
TRBD1 | . | TRBJ2-7 | TRBV6-2/TRBV6-3 | TGTGCCAGCAGTTTAGCGGGACAGGGGGCCTACGAGCAGTACTTC | CASSLAGQGAYEQYF
. | . | TRBJ1-3 | TRBV3-1/TRBV3-2 | TGTGCCAGCAGCCAAGCCGCGGCCCTGACTGGAAACACCATATATTTT | CASSQAAALTGNTIYF
TRBD1 | . | TRBJ1-2 | TRBV18 | TGTGCCAGCTCACCAGGACAGGGTCATGATGGCTACACCTTC | CASSPGQGHDGYTF
TRBD1 | . | TRBJ1-2 | TRBV18 | TGTGCCAGCTCACCTAGAGCCGGGACAGGGGCCCGAGTTACGGTGGGAGGCTACACCTTC | CASSPRAGTGARVTVGGYTF
TRBD2 | . | TRBJ2-1 | TRBV5-6 | TGTGCCAGCAGCTTAGTGGGAGGGTACAATGAGCAGTTCTTC | CASSLVGGYNEQFF
. | . | TRBJ2-3 | TRBV27 | TGTGCCAGCACCGGGACCCGGGGGAGCCGAGATACGCAGTATTTT | CASTGTRGSRDTQYF
. | once | TRBJ1-5 | TRBV28 | TGTGCCAGCAGTCCCCCGCGGGCCCTGAGCAATCAGCCCCAGCATTTT | CASSPPRALSNQPQHF
. | . | TRBJ2-2 | TRBV18 | TGTGCCAGCTCACCGGGGACTGCCGTGGAGCTGTTTTTT | CASSPGTAVELFF
TRBD1 | . | TRBJ1-4 | TRBV27 | TGTGCCAGCAGTTTATCCGGACAGGTTTGGGAAAAACTGTTTTTT | CASSLSGQVWEKLFF
TRBD1 | . | TRBJ2-3 | TRBV29-1 | TGCAGCGTTGACCGAACCCCCGGACAGGGGCAAGATACGCAGTATTTT | CSVDRTPGQGQDTQYF
. | . | TRBJ1-5 | TRBV30 | TGTGCCTGGGAGGGAGCCAATCAGCCCCAGCATTTT | CAWEGANQPQHF
. | once | TRBJ1-3 | TRBV15 | TGTGCCACCAGCAGAGATCGGGGAAACACCATATATTTT | CATSRDRGNTIYF
. | once | TRBJ1-2 | TRBV5-4 | TGTGCCAGCAGCCTTAACGGGGCAGGGGTTAACTATGGCTACACCTTC | CASSLNGAGVNYGYTF
TRBD2 | . | TRBJ2-7 | TRBV6-5 | TGTGCCAGTAGGACTAGAACCTACGAGCAGTACTTC | CASRTRTYEQYF
. | . | TRBJ1-5 | TRBV11-1 | TGTGCCAGCAGCTCGGGACCCGGCGGGAGCAATCAGCCCCAGCATTTT | CASSSGPGGSNQPQHF
TRBD1 | . | TRBJ1-4 | TRBV4-3 | TGCGCCAGCAGCCCCAAAGTGCTGGACAGGGGGCGGGCTAATGAAAAACTGTTTTTT | CASSPKVLDRGRANEKLFF